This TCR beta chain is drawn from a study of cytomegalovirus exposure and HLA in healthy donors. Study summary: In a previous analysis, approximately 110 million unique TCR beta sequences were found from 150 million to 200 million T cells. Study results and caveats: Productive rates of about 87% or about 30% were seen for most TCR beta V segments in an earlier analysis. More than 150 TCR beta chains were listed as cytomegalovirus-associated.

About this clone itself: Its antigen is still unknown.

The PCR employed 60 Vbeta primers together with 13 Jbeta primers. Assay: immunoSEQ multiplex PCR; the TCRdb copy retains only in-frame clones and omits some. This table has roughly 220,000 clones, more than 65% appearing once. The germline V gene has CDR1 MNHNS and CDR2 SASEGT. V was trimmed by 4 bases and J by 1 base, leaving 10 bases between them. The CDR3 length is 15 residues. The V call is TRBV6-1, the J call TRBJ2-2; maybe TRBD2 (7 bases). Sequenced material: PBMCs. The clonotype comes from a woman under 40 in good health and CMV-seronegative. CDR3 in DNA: TGTGCCAGCAGTGTCGGGGGGCTGAACACCGGGGAGCTGTTTTTT. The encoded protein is CASSVGGLNTGELFF.